A single sample is the source of the 20 T cell receptor beta chains below, sequenced in a study of blood T cell repertoires in COVID-19. Some clones are missing from TCRdb's copy, which holds only in-frame ones; the method was immunoSEQ multiplex PCR. The data hold approximately 300,000 clones, with roughly 87% observed a single time. Input material: PBMCs or T cells enriched from blood (not recorded which). The receptors derive from a woman aged 25-40 years who had recovered from COVID-19.

The chain couples TRBV5-1 to TRBJ2-1; a possible D gene is TRBD1 (6 bases). Looked up from germline, CDR1 is SGHRS and CDR2 is YFSETQ. The V end was cut by 4 bases, the J end by 2 bases, with 16 bases between. The CDR3 totals 16 residues. CDR3 in amino acids: CASSEQPGATYNEQFF. The DNA of the CDR3 is TGCGCCAGCAGCGAGCAGCCAGGGGCCACCTACAATGAGCAGTTCTTC.

This clone was observed a few times. The CDR3 sequence is CASSPGLAVPGSYNEQFF. The CDR3 nucleotides are TGTGCCAGCAGCCCGGGACTAGCGGTCCCTGGCTCCTACAATGAGCAGTTCTTC. The chain links TRBV16 to TRBJ2-1; the match to TRBD2 covers 11 bases. With V trimmed by 4 bases and J by 0 bases, 8 bases remained unmatched. Germline assignment: CDR1 KGHSY and CDR2 FQNENV. There are 18 residues in the CDR3.

The genes are TRBV7-2 and TRBJ2-7, with TRBD1 identical over 10 bases. The CDR3 is made up of 15 amino acids. Per the germline V gene, CDR1 is SGHTA and CDR2 is FQGNSA. With 0 bases clipped from V and 5 bases from J, the junction kept 4 bases outside the gene matches. The DNA of the CDR3 is TGTGCCAGCAGCTTAGCGGGGACAGGGGTCCACGAGCAGTACTTC. Translated, it gives CASSLAGTGVHEQYF.

The chain joins TRBV7-3 to TRBJ2-2; TRBD1 agrees at 8 bases. Germline lookup yields CDR1 SGHTA and CDR2 FQGTGA. The CDR3 has 17 residues. V lost 5 bases, J lost 7 bases, and 15 bases stayed unmatched. The CDR3 region is CASSHGRAGGLGGELFF. CDR3 coding DNA: TGTGCCAGCAGCCACGGCAGGGCAGGGGGCCTCGGCGGGGAGCTGTTTTTT.

Only one count was recorded for this clone. This chain connects TRBV7-6 to TRBJ1-4, with D perhaps matching TRBD1 (5 bases). Germline CDR1 reads SGHVS; CDR2 reads FNYEAQ. The CDR3 length is 15 residues. Trimming left V 8 bases short and J 0 bases short, with 13 bases between. The CDR3 reads CASAEGKTTNEKLFF. CDR3 DNA: TGTGCCAGCGCGGAGGGGAAAACAACTAATGAAAAACTGTTTTTT.

This chain connects TRBV15 to TRBJ1-3, with 7 bases that match TRBD1. Germline loops: CDR1 LNHNV, CDR2 YYDKDF (reference sequence). V trimming: 4 bases; J trimming: 2 bases; junction bases outside the gene matches: 2. CDR3 size: 14 residues. The DNA of the CDR3 is TGTGCCACCAGCACCGACAGGGCTGGAAACACCATATATTTT. It translates to CATSTDRAGNTIYF.

The genes are TRBV19 and TRBJ1-1, with a weak D call TRBD1 (6 bases). The V end was cut by 4 bases, the J end by 0 bases, with 18 bases between. Looked up from germline, CDR1 is LNHDA and CDR2 is SQIVND (reference sequence). The CDR3 totals 17 residues. The CDR3 region is CASSRTVQDYMNTEAFF. The CDR3 DNA reads as TGTGCCAGTAGTAGGACAGTGCAAGATTATATGAACACTGAAGCTTTCTTT. Complete variable domain (other parts from reference TRBV19 and TRBJ1-1): DGGITQSPKYLFRKEGQNVTLSCEQNLNHDAMYWYRQDPGQGLRLIYYSQIVNDFQKGDIAEGYSVSREKKESFPLTVTSAQKNPTAFYLCASSRTVQDYMNTEAFFGQGTRLTVV.

The V and J genes are TRBV19 and TRBJ1-5; no definite D call. V lost 10 bases, J lost 4 bases, and 14 bases lay in between. The CDR3 has 13 amino acids. Germline CDR1 and CDR2: LNHDA and SQIVND (reference sequence). The CDR3 loop reads CATSPRGNQPQHF. The CDR3 DNA reads as TGTGCCACCTCCCCCAGAGGGAATCAGCCCCAGCATTTT.

The V gene is TRBV5-1, the J gene TRBJ1-1; 8 nucleotides line up with TRBD1. The CDR3 covers 14 residues. V was clipped by 7 bases and J by 1 base; unmatched bases: 6. Germline V gives CDR1 SGHRS, CDR2 YFSETQ. CDR3 residues: CASRTGLGNTEAFF. As DNA, the CDR3 is TGCGCCAGCCGGACAGGGCTAGGGAACACTGAAGCTTTCTTT.

The chain employs TRBV5-1 and TRBJ2-7, with D possibly being TRBD1 (5 bases). In germline, CDR1 is SGHRS, CDR2 YFSETQ. The V end was cut by 0 bases, the J end by 3 bases, with 7 bases between. The CDR3 consists of 13 residues. The CDR3 protein is CASSLVQVYEQYF. CDR3 DNA sequence: TGCGCCAGCAGCTTGGTACAGGTCTACGAGCAGTACTTC.

V usage is TRBV9 and J usage is TRBJ1-2, with D unresolved. The germline V gene has CDR1 SGDLS and CDR2 YYNGEE. V was cut by 0 bases and J by 8 bases, with 11 bases left in between. CDR3 length equals 13 residues. CDR3 sequence (DNA): TGTGCCAGCAGCGTAGGGGCAGGTCTAGGCTACACCTTC. Its protein product is CASSVGAGLGYTF. Full variable domain (remainder filled in from reference TRBV9 and TRBJ1-2): DSGVTQTPKHLITATGQRVTLRCSPRSGDLSVYWYQQSLDQGLQFLIQYYNGEERAKGNILERFSAQQFPDLHSELNLSSLELGDSALYFCASSVGAGLGYTFGSGTRLTVV.

V and J are TRBV19 and TRBJ1-4, with 9 bases lining up with TRBD1. Germline CDR1 reads LNHDA; CDR2 reads SQIVND (reference sequence). CDR3 length: 15 amino acids. J gave up 7 bases and V 5 bases, and 8 bases lay outside the gene matches. The CDR3 spells CASSPRTGDFEKLFF. CDR3 in DNA: TGTGCCAGTAGTCCTCGGACAGGGGATTTTGAAAAACTGTTTTTT.

The table lists this clone with a few counts. This chain uses TRBV4-1 with TRBJ1-2; TRBD1 matches at 7 bases. V was pared by 2 bases and J by 1 base, with 4 bases of the junction left unmatched. The CDR3 totals 15 residues. Germline V gene sequence: CDR1 MGHRA, CDR2 YSYEKL. Here the CDR3 reads CASSQIHRGNYGYTF. The DNA of the CDR3 is TGCGCCAGCAGCCAAATTCACAGGGGTAACTATGGCTACACCTTC.

V and J are TRBV3-1 (or the pseudogene TRBV3-2) and TRBJ2-2; 9 positions match TRBD2. After removal of 1 base from V and 1 base from J, the junction contained 7 bases not matched to a gene. The CDR3 totals 18 residues. From germline, CDR1 is LGHDT and CDR2 YNNKEL (reference sequence). The CDR3 here is CASSQVPASGVNTGELFF. Here the CDR3 DNA reads TGTGCCAGCAGCCAAGTTCCGGCTAGCGGGGTGAACACCGGGGAGCTGTTTTTT.

V usage is TRBV7-3 and J usage is TRBJ2-1; 7 bases are shared with TRBD2. Losses at the gene ends were 1 base for V and 7 bases for J; bases not matched to a gene: 13. CDR1 is SGHTA, CDR2 FQGTGA, per germline. The CDR3 spans 17 residues. CDR3 DNA sequence: TGTGCCAGCAGCTTAATTTCTGCGGGGGTCGAGGGGAATGAGCAGTTCTTC. This codes for CASSLISAGVEGNEQFF. Drawing the rest from reference TRBV7-3 and TRBJ2-1, the complete variable domain is GAGVSQTPSNKVTEKGKYVELRCDPISGHTALYWYRQSLGQGPEFLIYFQGTGAADDSGLPNDRFFAVRPEGSVSTLKIQRTERGDSAVYLCASSLISAGVEGNEQFFGPGTRLTVL.

The rearrangement links TRBV4-3 to TRBJ2-7; D is possibly TRBD2 (5 bases). Germline V lookup: CDR1 LGHNA, CDR2 YSLEER. The length of the CDR3 is 13 residues. V dropped 4 bases and J dropped 2 bases, with 9 bases sitting between them. The CDR3: CASSPGRAYEQYF. The CDR3 DNA reads TGCGCCAGCAGCCCTGGGCGGGCCTACGAGCAGTACTTC.

This rearrangement joins TRBV4-2 to TRBJ1-2, with 8 bases aligning to TRBD1. Per germline, CDR1 LGHNA and CDR2 YNFKEQ. The CDR3 length is 13 residues. With V trimmed by 6 bases and J by 5 bases, 5 bases remained unmatched. CDR3 sequence (DNA): TGTGCCAGCAGATCAACAGGGGGGTATGGCTACACCTTC. Its protein is CASRSTGGYGYTF.

The CDR3 DNA reads as TGTGCCAGCTGGCCCGGCGGGGCGAACACCGGGGAGCTGTTTTTT. It specifies CASWPGGANTGELFF. This chain links TRBV6-5 with TRBJ2-2; a possible D gene is TRBD2 (6 bases). With 8 bases removed from V and 0 bases from J, the gap between germline ends came to 13 bases. Germline CDR1 is MNHEY and CDR2 is SVGAGI. The length of the CDR3 is 15 residues.

The CDR3 region has the DNA TGTGCCAGCAGCCCGACGCTAGGGGCCCCCCAGCATTTT. This translates into CASSPTLGAPQHF. The rearrangement joins TRBV5-5 to TRBJ1-5, with D possibly being TRBD1 (5 bases). The germline V gene encodes CDR1 SGHKS and CDR2 YYEKEE (reference sequence). The CDR3 has 13 residues. With 4 bases removed from V and 10 bases from J, the gap between germline ends came to 15 bases.

The CDR3 bases are TGTGCCAGCAGAGTCGGCAGGGTTGCGGGAAACACCATATATTTT. Protein: CASRVGRVAGNTIYF. The chain is built from TRBV6-5 and TRBJ1-3; a possible D gene is TRBD1 (5 bases). The germline CDR1 and CDR2 sequences are MNHEY and SVGAGI. The CDR3 sequence is 15 residues long. V lost 6 bases and J lost 4, with 16 bases in between.